This T cell receptor (beta chain) was profiled in a study of cytomegalovirus exposure and HLA in healthy donors. Study-wide findings and caveats: Most observed TCR sequences were rare, whereas some public TCRs were detected in many donors.

Use of 60 Vbeta and 13 Jbeta primers characterized the PCR. Clones were read by immunoSEQ multiplex PCR, and TCRdb kept only the in-frame ones, dropping some. The sample has 170,000 or so clones, roughly 80% seen once; the top ten hold under 5%. On this clone: Its antigen is not known.

The germline gives CDR1 MNHEY, CDR2 SMNVEV (reference sequence). This CDR3 is built from 13 residues. V lost 7 bases, J lost 4 bases, and 7 bases stayed unmatched. The sequence came from a man aged 18 to 29 in good health and CMV-seronegative. Sequencing was performed on PBMCs. The genes are TRBV27 and TRBJ2-7; 7 nucleotides agree with TRBD2. The CDR3 sequence is CASTGGPRYEQYF. CDR3 nucleotides: TGTGCCAGCACGGGAGGCCCAAGGTACGAGCAGTACTTC.